Sequencing of this TCR beta chain was carried out in a study of radiotherapy plus CTLA-4 blockade in lung cancer. Across the whole study: In 18% of patients, objective responses were seen; around 31% had disease control.

Sequencing was performed with immunoSEQ multiplex PCR; in TCRdb, only in-frame clones are kept and a portion is missing. The sample carries 35,000 to 50,000 clones, about two thirds recorded once. The CDR3 is 14 amino acids. Germline V gives CDR1 LNHDA, CDR2 SQIVND (reference sequence). With 3 bases removed from V and 2 bases from J, the gap between germline ends came to 9 bases. The material was peripheral blood, obtained from a patient treated with radiotherapy plus ipilimumab. The chain employs TRBV19 and TRBJ2-3, with a tentative D call TRBD2 (5 bases). This TCR derives from a human donor with non-small cell lung cancer who had a partial response to radiotherapy plus ipilimumab. CDR3 in DNA: TGTGCCAGTAGTATTGCGGGTCACACAGATACGCAGTATTTT. It codes for CASSIAGHTDTQYF.